A selection of T cell receptor beta chains follows, all from one sample in a study of T-cell memory formation after mild COVID-19. MiXCR, applied by TCRdb to the 5' RACE reads, yields one record per CDR3 protein. The sample gives about 350,000 distinct CDR3 sequences, over 25% of which show up once; approximately 15% is in the top ten. The sample was PBMCs or a T cell subset sorted from them (not recorded which). These receptors all stem from an adult woman who had mild COVID-19 (a few samples of this study predate the infection). Cell type and time point are not known. CDR3s include the opening cysteine and the closing phenylalanine or tryptophan. The D gene is left open where the match is weak. Size is omitted from some rows. Given values are once, few, many or a class for expanded clones.

J,D,V,size,DNA,CDR3
TRBJ2-3,TRBD2,TRBV4-3,few,TGCGCCAGCAGCCAAGCTAGCGGGAGGGCCCGGGGTACGCAGTATTTT,CASSQASGRARGTQYF
TRBJ1-2,NA,TRBV29-1,NA,TGCAGCGTTGAACCTTACTTGCAGGGCTACACCTTC,CSVEPYLQGYTF
TRBJ1-5,NA,TRBV12-3/TRBV12-4,few,TGTGCCAGCAGTTTTACAGGGCGCAATCAGCCCCAGCATTTT,CASSFTGRNQPQHF
TRBJ1-2,NA,TRBV7-2,NA,TGTGCCAGCAGCCACGGGAGTTCTAACTATGGCTACACCTTC,CASSHGSSNYGYTF
TRBJ2-7,NA,TRBV27,once,TGTGCCAGCAGTTTAAATGGGGGTTCCTACGAGCAGTACTTC,CASSLNGGSYEQYF
TRBJ2-6,NA,TRBV4-3,NA,TGCGCCAGCAGCCAAGGAGTAGGGGCTGGGGCCAACGTCCTGACTTTC,CASSQGVGAGANVLTF
TRBJ2-7,TRBD1,TRBV6-5,few,TGTGCCAGCAGTTTGGGACAGACGACAAACGGGCAGTACTTC,CASSLGQTTNGQYF
TRBJ2-1,TRBD2,TRBV5-1,NA,TGCGCCAGCAGCGGGACTAGCGGGAGGGCCGGGGTCCTTGAGCAGTTCTTC,CASSGTSGRAGVLEQFF
TRBJ2-1,TRBD2,TRBV28,NA,TGTGCCAGCAAGGCTAGCGGGAGCAAATACAATGAGCAGTTCTTC,CASKASGSKYNEQFF
TRBJ1-1,NA,TRBV9,few,TGTGCCAGCAGCGTAGGTGGGGGTCCCACTGAAGCTTTCTTT,CASSVGGGPTEAFF
TRBJ2-1,TRBD2,TRBV12-3/TRBV12-4,NA,TGTGCCAGCAGCCTTCCCGGGACTAGCGGGGGGGCTAGGGATGAGCAGTTCTTC,CASSLPGTSGGARDEQFF
TRBJ1-2,NA,TRBV5-5,NA,TGTGCCAGCAGCTTGTGGACGGATTCCCTGGCCTATGGCTACACCTTC,CASSLWTDSLAYGYTF
TRBJ1-1,NA,TRBV13,NA,TGTGCCAGCAGCTTTTGGGTCGTAGGGGGAGCTTTCTTT,CASSFWVVGGAFF
TRBJ1-3,NA,TRBV12-3/TRBV12-4,few,TGTGCCAGCAGTCCCCAAGGAAACACCATATATTTT,CASSPQGNTIYF
TRBJ2-3,NA,TRBV24-1,NA,TGTGCCACCAGTGATGCGGATACGCAGTATTTT,CATSDADTQYF
TRBJ2-5,NA,TRBV7-8,few,TGTGCCAGCAGCTTAGCCCGACCGTATCGGACAGACCAAGAGACCCAGTACTTC,CASSLARPYRTDQETQYF
TRBJ2-3,NA,TRBV25-1,few,TGTGCCAGCAGTGAATCAGGCGGTAGCACAGATACGCAGTATTTT,CASSESGGSTDTQYF
TRBJ2-5,TRBD2,TRBV7-2,NA,TGTGCCAGCAGCTTATTTAGCGGGAGCACAGAGACCCAGTACTTC,CASSLFSGSTETQYF
TRBJ2-3,TRBD1,TRBV5-1,NA,TGCGCCAGCAGCTTACAAAGACAGGGGAAGGATACGCAGTATTTT,CASSLQRQGKDTQYF
TRBJ1-2,TRBD1,TRBV7-9,NA,TGTGCCAGCAGCTTAGGCCGGGACAGAAACTATGGCTACACCTTC,CASSLGRDRNYGYTF
TRBJ1-3,NA,TRBV28,NA,TGTGCCAGCAGCCCGACAGCAAGGAGATCAAACACCATATATTTT,CASSPTARRSNTIYF
TRBJ2-7,TRBD1,TRBV11-3,few,TGTGCCAGCAGCCGAGGGACAGGAGGAGTCAACGAGCAGTACTTC,CASSRGTGGVNEQYF
TRBJ2-3,NA,TRBV4-3,NA,TGCGCCAGCAGCCAAGAAGGTGTAGTCACAGATACGCAGTATTTT,CASSQEGVVTDTQYF
TRBJ2-5,NA,TRBV20-1,NA,TGCAGTGCAGACTCCCGCGACAGGCCTTCTGTGGAGACCCAGTACTTC,CSADSRDRPSVETQYF
TRBJ1-2,TRBD1,TRBV5-1,few,TGCGCCAGCAGCTTGCCACAGGGGGCTAACTATGGCTACACCTTC,CASSLPQGANYGYTF
TRBJ2-3,TRBD2,TRBV20-1,NA,TGCAGTGCTACTCCCGGGACTACGGGGACAGATACGCAGTATTTT,CSATPGTTGTDTQYF
TRBJ2-3,NA,TRBV30,NA,TGTGCCTGGAGCCAACTAGCCCTCCCCACAGATACGCAGTATTTT,CAWSQLALPTDTQYF
TRBJ2-7,NA,TRBV4-2,NA,TGTGCCAGCAGCCAGAGCACTGACAGCACCTACGAGCAGTACTTC,CASSQSTDSTYEQYF
TRBJ1-4,NA,TRBV5-1,many,TGTGCCAGCAGCTTAGCGGCTGGCGCAACTAATGAAAAACTGTTTTTT,CASSLAAGATNEKLFF
TRBJ2-1,TRBD2,TRBV4-3,NA,TGCGCCAGCAGCCGGACTAGCGGAGCTAAGAATGAGCAGTTCTTC,CASSRTSGAKNEQFF
TRBJ1-2,NA,TRBV18,few,TGTGCCAGCTCACCACCGGGGGGCGGCTATGGCTACACCTTC,CASSPPGGGYGYTF
TRBJ1-1,TRBD1,TRBV12-3/TRBV12-4,NA,TGTGCCAGCAGTGGTGATCCGGGACAGTTTATGGGGAACACTGAAGCTTTCTTT,CASSGDPGQFMGNTEAFF
TRBJ2-5,NA,TRBV5-1,NA,TGCGCCAGCAGCTGGACTGGCGACCAAGAGACCCAGTACTTC,CASSWTGDQETQYF
TRBJ2-7,NA,TRBV4-3,many,TGTGCCAGCAGCCAAGACAGAGCCTACGAGCAGTACTTC,CASSQDRAYEQYF
TRBJ2-1,TRBD2,TRBV5-1,NA,TGCGCCAGCAGCTTGGGGAGATACCCTAGCGGGGGGCCCCATGAGCAGTTCTTC,CASSLGRYPSGGPHEQFF
TRBJ2-3,NA,TRBV29-1,NA,TGCAGCGTCGCCGGGGGCTATAGCACAGATACGCAGTATTTT,CSVAGGYSTDTQYF
TRBJ2-3,NA,TRBV18,many,TGTGCCAGCAGCCCAGGTTCAGATACGCAGTATTTT,CASSPGSDTQYF
TRBJ2-5,NA,TRBV12-3/TRBV12-4,NA,TGTGCCAGCAGTTTACGGGGGGCCCTTGAGACCCAGTACTTC,CASSLRGALETQYF
TRBJ2-3,TRBD2,TRBV12-3/TRBV12-4,NA,TGTGCCAGCAGTCACCAGCCTAGCGGGTTCACAGATACGCAGTATTTT,CASSHQPSGFTDTQYF
TRBJ2-2,NA,TRBV29-1,few,TGCAGCGTAGCGGTAGGGCCGAACACCGGGGAGCTGTTTTTT,CSVAVGPNTGELFF
TRBJ2-7,NA,TRBV5-1,NA,TGCGCCAGCAGCTTGGACCCCGGGAATTCCTACGAGCAGTACTTC,CASSLDPGNSYEQYF
TRBJ2-7,NA,TRBV4-2,once,TGTGCCAGCAGCCAAAGGGACGGCTCCTACGAGCAGTACTTC,CASSQRDGSYEQYF
TRBJ2-7,TRBD1,TRBV20-1,few,TGCAGTGCCGAGGGACAGAACTACGAGCAGTACTTC,CSAEGQNYEQYF
TRBJ2-3,TRBD2,TRBV24-1,few,TGTGCCACAGGCCCGGGACTAGCGGGAGGGCGGACAGATACGCAGTATTTT,CATGPGLAGGRTDTQYF
TRBJ2-7,TRBD2,TRBV20-1,few,TGCAGTGCTAGACTAGCGGGAAACGAGCAGTACTTC,CSARLAGNEQYF
TRBJ1-3,NA,TRBV7-2,few,TGTGCCAGCAGCTTAGATTGGGGAGCCTCTGGAAACACCATATATTTT,CASSLDWGASGNTIYF
TRBJ2-1,NA,TRBV9,NA,TGTGCCAGCAGCGCTTCTGCTGGTTACAATGAGCAGTTCTTC,CASSASAGYNEQFF
TRBJ1-1,NA,TRBV6-2/TRBV6-3,NA,TGTGCCTCCAAGTTACGGGGGAACACTGAAGCTTTCTTT,CASKLRGNTEAFF
TRBJ2-3,TRBD2,TRBV7-8,few,TGTGCCAGCAGCTTAGTGCCGGGACTAGCGGGGCGCACAGATACGCAGTATTTT,CASSLVPGLAGRTDTQYF
TRBJ2-1,NA,TRBV7-9,NA,TGTGCCAGCAGCAGGACACCCGATTACAATGAGCAGTTCTTC,CASSRTPDYNEQFF
TRBJ1-2,NA,TRBV5-4,few,TGTGCCAGCAGCTTGGGAAGCAGGGGTAACTATGGCTACACCTTC,CASSLGSRGNYGYTF
TRBJ2-1,NA,TRBV29-1,NA,TGCAGCGTTGAAGCGGACTATGGAAATGAGCAGTTCTTC,CSVEADYGNEQFF
TRBJ2-7,TRBD1,TRBV2,NA,TGTGCCAGCAGGGGGGACAGAATCTCCTACGAGCAGTACTTC,CASRGDRISYEQYF
TRBJ1-6,NA,TRBV20-1,few,TGCAGTGCTAGCCCCAGTGTGGGTTCGGGTTCACCCCTCCACTTT,CSASPSVGSGSPLHF
TRBJ1-1,NA,TRBV24-1,few,TGTGCCACCAGTGATCCTCTGGCGGGTGAAGCTTTCTTT,CATSDPLAGEAFF
TRBJ2-1,TRBD2,TRBV12-3/TRBV12-4,NA,TGTGCCAGCACCCAGCGGGGGCGAGCCTACAATGAGCAGTTCTTC,CASTQRGRAYNEQFF
TRBJ2-1,TRBD2,TRBV5-1,NA,TGCGCCAGCAGCTTGGCCGTGCTAGCGGGAGGGGGTGAGCAGTTCTTC,CASSLAVLAGGGEQFF
TRBJ2-7,NA,TRBV12-3/TRBV12-4,NA,TGTGCCAGCAGTCCGATCAGTTTCTACGAGCAGTACTTC,CASSPISFYEQYF
TRBJ1-2,TRBD1,TRBV7-9,few,TGTGCCAGCAGCTCAACACGTCGATTGGACAGGGGTTTTCGGGGCTACACCTTC,CASSSTRRLDRGFRGYTF
TRBJ1-3,NA,TRBV12-3/TRBV12-4,NA,TGTGCCAGCAGTTTCGAACAGCGCCCGTTTGGAAACACCATATATTTT,CASSFEQRPFGNTIYF